A single sample is the source of the 32 T cell receptor beta chains below, sequenced in a study of blood T cell repertoires in COVID-19. Clones were read by immunoSEQ multiplex PCR, and TCRdb kept only the in-frame ones, dropping some. The table has some 64,000 clones, 70% to 90% seen once. Input material: peripheral blood. These receptors were obtained from a man aged 70 or older with acute or convalescent COVID-19.

The rearrangement uses TRBV30 and TRBJ2-3, with TRBD1 identical over 11 bases. CDR1 is GTSNPN, CDR2 SVGIG, per germline (reference sequence). J lost 4 bases, V lost 7 bases, and 7 bases had no gene match. This CDR3 has 14 amino acids. Written as DNA, the CDR3 is TGTGCCTACCGGGACAGGGGGGTATCAGATACGCAGTATTTT. Translation gives CAYRDRGVSDTQYF.

To note about this clone: Distinct nucleotide sequences in the sample also encode this CDR3. The chain links TRBV18 to TRBJ1-6; 8 positions agree with TRBD1. The germline CDR1 and CDR2 sequences are KGHSH and LQKENI. V lost 3 bases and J lost 5; bases outside the gene matches: 3. The CDR3 loop spans 15 amino acids. The CDR3 region is CASSPGRGHNSPLHF. CDR3 sequence (DNA): TGTGCCAGCTCACCCGGCAGGGGGCATAATTCACCCCTCCACTTT. Combining the CDR3 with reference TRBV18 and TRBJ1-6 gives the whole variable domain NAGVMQNPRHLVRRRGQEARLRCSPMKGHSHVYWYRQLPEEGLKFMVYLQKENIIDESGMPKERFSAEFPKEGPSILRIQQVVRGDSAAYFCASSPGRGHNSPLHFGNGTRLTVT.

The chain recombines TRBV5-1 with TRBJ1-5; the match to TRBD1 covers 8 bases. Germline trimming cut 4 bases from V and 6 bases from J; bases unmatched to any gene: 9. Germline loops: CDR1 SGHRS, CDR2 YFSETQ. The CDR3 length is 15 residues. The CDR3: CASSPRTGSGQPQHF. The CDR3 region has the DNA TGCGCCAGCAGCCCCCGGACAGGGTCGGGTCAGCCCCAGCATTTT.

This chain uses TRBV19 with TRBJ2-2; D is ambiguous. Germline CDR1 and CDR2: LNHDA and SQIVND (reference sequence). V dropped 7 bases and J dropped 2 bases, with 14 bases sitting between them. This CDR3 spans 15 amino acids. CDR3 protein: CASKNTETNTGELFF. CDR3 nucleotide sequence: TGTGCCAGTAAGAACACCGAGACTAACACCGGGGAGCTGTTTTTT. Full variable domain (remainder filled in from reference TRBV19 and TRBJ2-2): DGGITQSPKYLFRKEGQNVTLSCEQNLNHDAMYWYRQDPGQGLRLIYYSQIVNDFQKGDIAEGYSVSREKKESFPLTVTSAQKNPTAFYLCASKNTETNTGELFFGEGSRLTVL.

This chain uses TRBV14 with TRBJ1-5; TRBD1 matches at 7 bases. CDR1 is SGHDN and CDR2 is FVKESK in the germline V gene. V shed 3 bases, J shed 7 bases, and the junction held 9 bases outside the gene matches. This CDR3 contains 15 residues. Here the CDR3 reads CASSHKQGYGQPQHF. CDR3 in DNA: TGTGCCAGCAGCCACAAACAGGGGTACGGCCAGCCCCAGCATTTT.

The chain has TRBV19 and TRBJ1-2; 8 bases map to TRBD1. This CDR3 is 15 amino acids long. With 6 bases clipped from V and 1 base from J, the junction kept 7 bases outside the gene matches. From germline, CDR1 is LNHDA and CDR2 SQIVND (reference sequence). CDR3 residues: CASRGQGAFNYGYTF. CDR3 nucleotides: TGTGCCAGTAGGGGCCAGGGGGCCTTTAACTATGGCTACACCTTC.

V is TRBV30 and J is TRBJ1-4; TRBD1 might be the D (5 bases). The CDR3 covers 13 residues. Trimming took off 0 bases at V and 7 bases at J, with 9 bases between the two ends. Germline loops: CDR1 GTSNPN, CDR2 SVGIG (reference sequence). CDR3 loop: CAWSVAGGEKLFF. CDR3 DNA sequence: TGTGCCTGGAGTGTGGCGGGGGGTGAAAAACTGTTTTTT.

The V call is TRBV5-1, the J call TRBJ2-6; D remains unclear. The CDR3 has 16 amino acids. Trimming left V 4 bases short and J 0 bases short, with 11 bases between. CDR1 and CDR2 (germline): SGHRS, YFSETQ. DNA of the CDR3: TGCGCCAGCAGCGAACCCACGGTCTCTGGGGCCAACGTCCTGACTTTC. Translated: CASSEPTVSGANVLTF.

This rearrangement joins TRBV11-2 to TRBJ1-4; D perhaps matches TRBD1 (5 bases). The CDR3 runs 15 residues. Per germline, CDR1 SGHAT and CDR2 FQNNGV. The V end lost 4 bases, the J end lost 8 bases, and 17 bases lay between the germline ends. CDR3 DNA: TGTGCCAGCAGCTCCCGGCAGGGAGGTGGCGAAAAACTGTTTTTT. Translating it yields CASSSRQGGGEKLFF.

The J gene is TRBJ2-1, the V gene TRBV5-1; possibly TRBD2 for D (5 bases). Per germline, CDR1 SGHRS and CDR2 YFSETQ. The V and J ends lost 2 bases and 4 bases respectively, with 10 bases between them. The CDR3 spans 14 residues. CDR3 bases: TGCGCCAGCAGCTTTGAGGGTACTTACAATGAGCAGTTCTTC. This codes for CASSFEGTYNEQFF.

V is TRBV19 and J is TRBJ2-3; D may be TRBD2 (7 bases). Germline assignment: CDR1 LNHDA and CDR2 SQIVND (reference sequence). V dropped 3 bases and J dropped 5 bases, with 15 bases sitting between them. This CDR3 has 15 amino acids. CDR3 in DNA: TGTGCCAGTAGTATCCCGGCGGGGGCGATAGATACGCAGTATTTT. As protein: CASSIPAGAIDTQYF. The complete variable domain, with remaining parts taken from reference TRBV19 and TRBJ2-3, reads DGGITQSPKYLFRKEGQNVTLSCEQNLNHDAMYWYRQDPGQGLRLIYYSQIVNDFQKGDIAEGYSVSREKKESFPLTVTSAQKNPTAFYLCASSIPAGAIDTQYFGPGTRLTVL.

The gene calls are TRBV11-3 and TRBJ1-1, with 8 nucleotides matching TRBD1. The CDR3 runs 14 residues. The germline CDR1 and CDR2 sequences are SGHNT and YENEEA. V lost 4 bases, J lost 1 base, and 2 bases stayed unmatched. As DNA, the CDR3 is TGTGCCAGCAGCTACAGGGGGGGGAACACTGAAGCTTTCTTT. This encodes CASSYRGGNTEAFF.

CDR3 bases: TGTGCCAGCAGTTTCGCGGGGGGGCCCATCGAGCAGTTCTTC. Protein product: CASSFAGGPIEQFF. The J gene is TRBJ2-1, the V gene TRBV27, with 9 bases aligning to TRBD2. V lost 3 bases and J lost 10; bases outside the gene matches: 7. This CDR3 comprises 14 residues. From germline, CDR1 is MNHEY and CDR2 SMNVEV (reference sequence).

The rearrangement joins TRBV12-3 or TRBV12-4 to TRBJ2-1; possibly TRBD2 for D (7 bases). V lost 3 bases and J 9 bases, leaving 12 bases between the germline ends. The CDR3 is 13 amino acids. The CDR3 sequence: CASSFYREGEQFF. Written as DNA, the CDR3 is TGTGCCAGCAGTTTTTACAGGGAGGGTGAGCAGTTCTTC.

The rearrangement uses TRBV5-4 and TRBJ1-1, with a weak D call TRBD1 (6 bases). Between the trimmed V and J ends, which lost 6 bases and 4 bases, there was a span of 16 bases. CDR1 is SGHNT and CDR2 is YYREEE in the germline V gene (reference sequence). The CDR3 has 14 amino acids. CDR3 sequence reads: CASTQGMLGTEAFF. The CDR3 DNA follows: TGTGCCAGCACCCAGGGGATGTTAGGCACTGAAGCTTTCTTT.

The chain has TRBV5-8 and TRBJ2-2; D remains unclear. From germline, CDR1 is SGHTS and CDR2 YDEGEE. CDR3 length: 16 residues. V lost 4 bases to trimming and J lost 0 bases, with 13 bases between them. CDR3 amino acids: CASSHQVIANTGELFF. CDR3 DNA sequence: TGTGCCAGCAGCCACCAGGTTATCGCGAACACCGGGGAGCTGTTTTTT. The complete variable domain, with remaining parts taken from reference TRBV5-8 and TRBJ2-2, reads EAGVTQSPTHLIKTRGQQATLRCSPISGHTSVYWYQQALGLGLQFLLWYDEGEERNRGNFPPRFSGRQFPNYSSELNVNALELEDSALYLCASSHQVIANTGELFFGEGSRLTVL.

The gene calls are TRBV19 and TRBJ1-6, with a weak D call TRBD1 (6 bases). V dropped 7 bases and J dropped 3 bases, with 16 bases sitting between them. Per germline, CDR1 LNHDA and CDR2 SQIVND (reference sequence). The CDR3 is 16 residues long. The CDR3 sequence: CASTTGGNHYNSPLHF. The CDR3 DNA reads TGTGCCAGTACCACGGGGGGCAACCACTATAATTCACCCCTCCACTTT.

The table lists this clone with a few counts. J is TRBJ2-1 and V is TRBV15; 9 positions agree with TRBD2. Germline V gene lookup returns CDR1 LNHNV and CDR2 YYDKDF (reference sequence). The CDR3 covers 15 residues. V was pared by 1 base and J by 6 bases, with 4 bases of the junction left unmatched. Here the CDR3 reads CATSRGASGVNEQFF. The CDR3 region has the DNA TGTGCCACCAGCAGAGGGGCTAGCGGGGTCAATGAGCAGTTCTTC.

Concerning this clone: The junction departs from germline at one end; a sequencing error may be responsible. The chain joins TRBV7-9 to TRBJ1-2; D is unresolved. This CDR3 has 9 residues. Germline V gene data show CDR1 as SEHNR and CDR2 as FQNEAQ (reference sequence). For the CDR3, the DNA is TGCAACACTAACTATGGCTACACCTTC. It is translated as CNTNYGYTF.

The chain joins TRBV3-1 (or the pseudogene TRBV3-2) to TRBJ2-7; 7 bases map to TRBD1. This CDR3 has 17 amino acids. Germline loops: CDR1 LGHDT, CDR2 YNNKEL (reference sequence). The junction had 14 bases not matched to a gene; V was cut back by 4 bases and J by 2 bases. CDR3 coding DNA: TGTGCCAGCAGCCGCCACTACTCCGGGACAGAACCCTACGAGCAGTACTTC. Translating gives CASSRHYSGTEPYEQYF.

This clone turned up a few times. The V gene is TRBV14, the J gene TRBJ1-4; TRBD1 matches 9 bases. After removal of 6 bases from V and 10 bases from J, the junction contained 9 bases not matched to a gene. The CDR3 runs 14 residues. Per the germline V gene, CDR1 is SGHDN and CDR2 is FVKESK. CDR3 residues: CASSPDRGIGKLFF. CDR3 in DNA: TGTGCCAGCAGTCCCGACAGGGGGATCGGAAAACTGTTTTTT. The variable domain in full, with the rest retrieved from reference TRBV14 and TRBJ1-4, is EAGVTQFPSHSVIEKGQTVTLRCDPISGHDNLYWYRRVMGKEIKFLLHFVKESKQDESGMPNNRFLAERTGGTYSTLKVQPAELEDSGVYFCASSPDRGIGKLFFGSGTQLSVL.

This chain joins TRBV2 and TRBJ1-2, with TRBD1 matching over 7 bases. The V gene end was trimmed by 6 bases and the J gene end by 7 bases; junction bases not matched to a gene: 14. Germline V lookup: CDR1 SNHLY, CDR2 FYNNEI. This CDR3 is 15 amino acids long. The CDR3 sequence: CASRALRDKGAGYTF. CDR3 in DNA: TGTGCCAGCAGGGCTCTCCGGGACAAGGGGGCTGGCTACACCTTC.

The chain recombines TRBV6-6 with TRBJ2-1, with TRBD2 matching 7 bases. CDR3 length: 12 residues. The germline V gene has CDR1 MNHNY and CDR2 SVGAGI (reference sequence). Losses at the gene ends were 7 bases for V and 8 bases for J; bases not matched to a gene: 5. The CDR3 nucleotides read TGTGCCAGCAACGAACTAGCGCATGAGCAGTTCTTC. Translated, it gives CASNELAHEQFF.

CDR3 DNA: TGTGCCAGCAGTCCCACGGTTCCGACAGCTCAGGGGGAAAAACTGTTTTTT. It codes for CASSPTVPTAQGEKLFF. The V call is TRBV28, the J call TRBJ1-4; maybe TRBD1 (6 bases). The V gene lost 5 bases and the J gene lost 8 bases, with 24 bases spanning the gap. The CDR3 totals 17 residues. CDR1 and CDR2 from the germline V gene are MDHEN and SYDVKM. Full variable domain (rest looked up from reference TRBV28 and TRBJ1-4): DVKVTQSSRYLVKRTGEKVFLECVQDMDHENMFWYRQDPGLGLRLIYFSYDVKMKEKGDIPEGYSVSREKKERFSLILESASTNQTSMYLCASSPTVPTAQGEKLFFGSGTQLSVL.

CDR3 region: CASSTGGEGNQPQHF. The CDR3 DNA is TGTGCCAGCAGTACGGGAGGGGAGGGCAATCAGCCCCAGCATTTT. This chain joins TRBV28 and TRBJ1-5; D perhaps matches TRBD1 (5 bases). V lost 5 bases and J lost 2, with 13 bases in between. CDR3 size: 15 residues. Germline-derived CDR1 and CDR2 are MDHEN and SYDVKM.

The chain links TRBV13 to TRBJ2-5; 9 bases agree with TRBD1. The CDR3 has 15 residues. The germline V gene encodes CDR1 PRHDT and CDR2 FYEKMQ (reference sequence). With V trimmed by 3 bases and J by 5 bases, 7 bases remained unmatched. The CDR3 region is CASSLGSGTGETQYF. The CDR3 coding sequence is TGTGCCAGCAGCTTGGGATCCGGGACAGGGGAGACCCAGTACTTC.

The V call is TRBV5-1, the J call TRBJ2-2; D is undetermined. Per the germline V gene, CDR1 is SGHRS and CDR2 is YFSETQ. The V end lost 4 bases, the J end lost 1 base, and 8 bases lay between the germline ends. There are 14 residues in the CDR3. CDR3 DNA sequence: TGCGCCAGCAGCCGTGCGGAGAACACCGGGGAGCTGTTTTTT. Translation: CASSRAENTGELFF. Full variable domain (rest looked up from reference TRBV5-1 and TRBJ2-2): KAGVTQTPRYLIKTRGQQVTLSCSPISGHRSVSWYQQTPGQGLQFLFEYFSETQRNKGNFPGRFSGRQFSNSRSEMNVSTLELGDSALYLCASSRAENTGELFFGEGSRLTVL.

This clone has just a few counts. This sequence joins TRBV12-3 or TRBV12-4 and TRBJ1-1; D is uncertain. V was shortened by 3 bases and J by 11 bases, with 10 bases between the two germline ends. CDR3 length: 11 amino acids. The CDR3 DNA reads as TGTGCCAGCAGTTTTCAAGGAGAGGCTTTCTTT. Its protein is CASSFQGEAFF.

This chain connects TRBV19 to TRBJ1-3, with D maybe TRBD1 (5 bases). Trimming removed 6 bases from V and 0 bases from J, with 12 bases in between. CDR3 length: 15 residues. Germline V gives CDR1 LNHDA, CDR2 SQIVND (reference sequence). CDR3 nucleotide sequence: TGTGCCAGTAGCAGGGCAGCGAGCTCTGGAAACACCATATATTTT. It encodes CASSRAASSGNTIYF.

The J gene is TRBJ2-1, the V gene TRBV7-2; 9 nucleotides line up with TRBD2. The CDR3 has 16 residues. Germline loops: CDR1 SGHTA, CDR2 FQGNSA. Trimming at V came to 5 bases and at J to 6 bases, leaving 11 bases not matched to a gene. CDR3 sequence reads: CASSPRAGGHVNEQFF. The CDR3, as DNA: TGTGCCAGCAGCCCGCGCGCGGGGGGGCACGTCAATGAGCAGTTCTTC. The full variable domain, rest sourced from reference TRBV7-2 and TRBJ2-1, is GAGVSQSPSNKVTEKGKDVELRCDPISGHTALYWYRQSLGQGLEFLIYFQGNSAPDKSGLPSDRFSAERTGGSVSTLTIQRTQQEDSAVYLCASSPRAGGHVNEQFFGPGTRLTVL.

V is TRBV3-1 (or the pseudogene TRBV3-2) and J is TRBJ2-2, with 8 bases lining up with TRBD2. With 3 bases clipped from V and 4 bases from J, the junction kept 7 bases outside the gene matches. Germline V gives CDR1 LGHDT, CDR2 YNNKEL (reference sequence). CDR3 length: 16 amino acids. The chain's CDR3 is CASSHDTSGATGELFF. In nucleotides, the CDR3 is TGTGCCAGCAGCCATGACACTAGCGGAGCCACCGGGGAGCTGTTTTTT.

The chain is built from TRBV5-1 and TRBJ2-2, with a tentative D call TRBD2 (5 bases). This CDR3 comprises 17 residues. Germline-derived CDR1 and CDR2 are SGHRS and YFSETQ. Trimming pared 0 bases from V and 0 bases from J, leaving 12 bases between. Here the CDR3 reads CASSLVPAGANTGELFF. CDR3 bases: TGCGCCAGCAGCTTGGTTCCGGCGGGTGCGAACACCGGGGAGCTGTTTTTT.